This TCR beta chain was recovered during a study of cytomegalovirus exposure and HLA in healthy donors. Whole-study context: Among about 380 genotyped donors, around 80% fell in the Caucasian-associated ancestry cluster. Study-level points and caveats: Other equally common chains were less clonally expanded than HLA-associated TCR beta chains, a later analysis showed.

V shed 5 bases, J shed 2 bases, and the junction held 5 bases outside the gene matches. CDR1 is SGHTS and CDR2 is YDEGEE in the germline V gene. This CDR3 has 15 residues. It was with 60 Vbeta and 13 Jbeta primers that the PCR ran. Study processing details: Roughly 12 million shared chains were among around 80 million unique TCR beta chains counted in a later analysis. The table came from immunoSEQ multiplex PCR; TCRdb's copy has only in-frame clones and leaves some out. Clone size and V and J calls were adopted from that table, with D and trimming inferred from the DNA. This table holds over 150,000 clones, around 82% found once. The donors comprised healthy bone marrow donors. Concerning this clone: Antigen unknown.

This sequence originates from a man aged 45-60 years in good health and CMV-seropositive. The chain has TRBV5-8 and TRBJ2-3, with TRBD2 matching 10 bases. Source material: PBMCs. CDR3 loop: CASRPGLAITDTQYF. In DNA form, the CDR3 reads TGTGCCAGCAGGCCGGGACTAGCGATCACAGATACGCAGTATTTT.